This is a list of T cell receptor beta chains from one sample in a study of T cells expressing NK-cell markers. TCRdb reprocessed the 5' RACE reads, with one entry per CDR3 protein and no DNA. The clone table shows about 370,000 distinct CDR3 sequences, with the ten largest holding roughly a tenth. The source material was blood T cells: a sorted CD56 or NKG2C T cell subset, CD4+ or CD8+ T cells, or bulk PBMC T cells (not recorded which). The origin of the receptors is a woman between 50 and 59 years old in good health. CDR3s include the opening cysteine and the closing phenylalanine or tryptophan.

j_gene: TRBJ2-3; v_gene: TRBV18; CDR3aa: CASSPAVTDTQYF
j_gene: TRBJ1-2; v_gene: TRBV20-1; CDR3aa: CSAPPPRGGYTF
j_gene: TRBJ2-1; v_gene: TRBV6-1; CDR3aa: CASSVLAGGWNEQFF
j_gene: TRBJ2-1; v_gene: TRBV12-3/TRBV12-4; CDR3aa: CASSIRTGRSHNEQFF
j_gene: TRBJ1-1; v_gene: TRBV12-3/TRBV12-4; CDR3aa: CASTQRSEDEAFF
j_gene: TRBJ2-5; v_gene: TRBV27; CDR3aa: CASSLDSDRVETQYF
j_gene: TRBJ2-1; v_gene: TRBV4-1; CDR3aa: CASSPSDSLYNEQFF
j_gene: TRBJ2-1; v_gene: TRBV7-8; CDR3aa: CASSLVAVSYNEQFF
j_gene: TRBJ2-5; v_gene: TRBV12-3/TRBV12-4; CDR3aa: CASALGGGGETQYF
j_gene: TRBJ2-4; v_gene: TRBV6-5; CDR3aa: CASSPILDRGAKNIQYF
j_gene: TRBJ1-2; v_gene: TRBV12-3/TRBV12-4; CDR3aa: CASSLFGNGYTF
j_gene: TRBJ1-6; v_gene: TRBV5-1; CDR3aa: CASSFAQSTSQALHF
j_gene: TRBJ1-5; v_gene: TRBV12-3/TRBV12-4; CDR3aa: CASSSAGTTGQPQHF
j_gene: TRBJ2-2; v_gene: TRBV5-1; CDR3aa: CASSLGVSGSTGELFF
j_gene: TRBJ2-1; v_gene: TRBV7-2; CDR3aa: CASSLRTGTNVQTSYNEQFF
j_gene: TRBJ2-1; v_gene: TRBV24-1; CDR3aa: CATSDFGTEQFF
j_gene: TRBJ2-3; v_gene: TRBV27; CDR3aa: CASSSSGAGEEATDTQYF
j_gene: TRBJ1-1; v_gene: TRBV10-3; CDR3aa: CAISDTGHEAFF
j_gene: TRBJ2-1; v_gene: TRBV5-1; CDR3aa: CASSVSPKTPTSDVYNEQFF
j_gene: TRBJ2-5; v_gene: TRBV2; CDR3aa: CASSPDYGQETQYF
j_gene: TRBJ1-2; v_gene: TRBV9; CDR3aa: CASSVEAGGGYTF
j_gene: TRBJ2-3; v_gene: TRBV14; CDR3aa: CASSQDGAGPLTDTQYF
j_gene: TRBJ2-2; v_gene: TRBV5-1; CDR3aa: CASSLQGMSGRELFF
j_gene: TRBJ2-1; v_gene: TRBV7-2; CDR3aa: CASSLEGLAANEQFF
j_gene: TRBJ2-1; v_gene: TRBV12-3/TRBV12-4; CDR3aa: CASSLGGDNNEQFF
j_gene: TRBJ1-3; v_gene: TRBV24-1; CDR3aa: CATSDPNRGGNTIYF
j_gene: TRBJ2-2; v_gene: TRBV7-2; CDR3aa: CASSLLRLGTGELFF
j_gene: TRBJ2-1; v_gene: TRBV11-2; CDR3aa: CASRKSGTRLSNEQFF
j_gene: TRBJ1-1; v_gene: TRBV5-1; CDR3aa: CASSLEGGDGEAFF
j_gene: TRBJ1-1; v_gene: TRBV7-9; CDR3aa: CASSVPPGPDTEAFF
j_gene: TRBJ2-5; v_gene: TRBV3-1; CDR3aa: CASSQGAGETQYF
j_gene: TRBJ1-5; v_gene: TRBV4-2; CDR3aa: CASSQDLLGGGMDYPQHF
j_gene: TRBJ1-1; v_gene: TRBV10-2; CDR3aa: CASSDRQGTEAFF
j_gene: TRBJ2-4; v_gene: TRBV19; CDR3aa: CASSIVGVGDIQYF
j_gene: TRBJ2-6; v_gene: TRBV7-3; CDR3aa: CASSLIAGGTGANVLTF
j_gene: TRBJ2-1; v_gene: TRBV3-1; CDR3aa: CASSQDWGRGHEQFF
j_gene: TRBJ2-1; v_gene: TRBV7-8; CDR3aa: CASSLGALAGIYNEQFF
j_gene: TRBJ2-2; v_gene: TRBV6-5; CDR3aa: CASSRTSGTVTGELFF
j_gene: TRBJ2-5; v_gene: TRBV6-5; CDR3aa: CASSYSSAGQETQYF
j_gene: TRBJ2-5; v_gene: TRBV10-3; CDR3aa: CAISDSAGGLETQYF
j_gene: TRBJ2-1; v_gene: TRBV4-1; CDR3aa: CASSQAGGRANEQFF
j_gene: TRBJ2-1; v_gene: TRBV25-1; CDR3aa: CASSDVARAEQFF
j_gene: TRBJ1-2; v_gene: TRBV2; CDR3aa: CASSGPGKGYTF
j_gene: TRBJ2-7; v_gene: TRBV25-1; CDR3aa: CASGRQGVDEQYF
j_gene: TRBJ1-2; v_gene: TRBV29-1; CDR3aa: CIGQGAYGYTF
j_gene: TRBJ1-5; v_gene: TRBV29-1; CDR3aa: CSVADRELGQPQHF
j_gene: TRBJ2-1; v_gene: TRBV10-2; CDR3aa: CARGRDRDEQFF
j_gene: TRBJ2-2; v_gene: TRBV9; CDR3aa: CASSVQPRGGTGELFF
j_gene: TRBJ1-1; v_gene: TRBV6-4; CDR3aa: CASSDGGVGAFF
j_gene: TRBJ2-3; v_gene: TRBV15; CDR3aa: CATSRDRRGPDTQYF
j_gene: TRBJ1-2; v_gene: TRBV27; CDR3aa: CASSYRSEAYGYTF
j_gene: TRBJ2-2; v_gene: TRBV20-1; CDR3aa: CSARIPSGSNGELFF
j_gene: TRBJ2-5; v_gene: TRBV20-1; CDR3aa: CSAEDPLAGDQETQYF
j_gene: TRBJ2-7; v_gene: TRBV4-2; CDR3aa: CASSFGSGAYEQYF